This entry features one T cell receptor (beta chain) sequence. The CDR3 has 15 amino acids. V lost 0 bases and J 3 bases, leaving 13 bases between the germline ends. Germline V gene sequence: CDR1 SGHRS, CDR2 YFSETQ. Terminally differentiated effector memory CD45RA+ cells were left out of the naive CD8 fraction, which was CD45RO-negative and positively selected for CCR7. The data originate from a study of shared clonotypes between healthy human individuals. Some clones are missing from TCRdb's copy, which holds only in-frame ones; the method was immunoSEQ multiplex PCR. The sample yields around 2,000,000 clones, less than 95% seen once.

Source material: naive CD8+ T cells sorted from blood. The rearrangement joins TRBV5-1 to TRBJ2-7; TRBD1 might be the D (6 bases). The TCR was taken from a man aged 18 to 35 in good health. The CDR3 DNA sequence: TGCGCCAGCAGCTTGGGGACAGTGATGGTCTACGAGCAGTACTTC. Protein sequence: CASSLGTVMVYEQYF.